Below are 27 T cell receptor beta chains sequenced from a single sample in a study of shared clonotypes between healthy human individuals. Method: immunoSEQ multiplex PCR; TCRdb's copy keeps in-frame clones and lacks some. Seen here are roughly 120,000 clones, under 70% observed once, and the top ten hold roughly 24%. Specimen: memory CD8+ T cells sorted from blood. Sample subset: CD45RO+ cells pooled with CCR7-negative TemRA cells. The receptor source for this set is a woman aged 25 to 39 in good health.

This clone has more than one count but fewer than ten. J is TRBJ2-7 and V is TRBV5-1; TRBD1 or TRBD2 may be the D gene (5 bases each). V lost 5 bases, J lost 3 bases, and 15 bases lay in between. This CDR3 has 14 residues. Looked up from germline, CDR1 is SGHRS and CDR2 is YFSETQ. The CDR3 region has the DNA TGCGCCAGCAGTCACGGGACCCAGCTCTACGAGCAGTACTTC. Translation: CASSHGTQLYEQYF.

This chain links TRBV5-5 with TRBJ2-2; TRBD1 matches 9 bases. The trim removed 4 bases at V and 4 bases at J, leaving 8 bases unmatched. Per the germline V gene, CDR1 is SGHKS and CDR2 is YYEKEE (reference sequence). This CDR3 contains 16 residues. DNA of the CDR3: TGTGCCAGCAGCGAACACAGGGGGCAGGGCACCGGGGAGCTGTTTTTT. This sequence encodes CASSEHRGQGTGELFF.

A single count supports this clone. The chain carries TRBV6-5 and TRBJ2-1; 13 nucleotides agree with TRBD2. The CDR3 spans 15 residues. Looked up from germline, CDR1 is MNHEY and CDR2 is SVGAGI. The junction had 7 bases not matched to a gene; V was cut back by 6 bases and J by 8 bases. CDR3: CASSQLAGGIDEQFF. CDR3 bases: TGTGCCAGCAGCCAACTAGCGGGAGGGATTGATGAGCAGTTCTTC.

The chain joins TRBV11-2 to TRBJ2-7, with D uncertain. The CDR3 spans 14 residues. Germline V CDR1 and CDR2: SGHAT, FQNNGV. V lost 3 bases, J lost 5 bases, and 14 bases lay in between. CDR3 nucleotide sequence: TGTGCCAGCAGCTTCACGCAGGTTTCCCACGAGCAGTACTTC. It yields the protein CASSFTQVSHEQYF.

V gene TRBV4-1 combines with J gene TRBJ2-2, with a tentative D call TRBD1 (7 bases). V was clipped by 3 bases and J by 2 bases, with 19 bases between them. This CDR3 comprises 18 residues. The V gene's germline CDR1 is MGHRA and CDR2 YSYEKL. CDR3 in DNA: TGCGCCAGCAGCCACACCCAGGGGGGTTTTCGTAACACCGGGGAGCTGTTTTTT. Its protein product is CASSHTQGGFRNTGELFF.

This chain connects TRBV2 to TRBJ2-2; 7 bases agree with TRBD2. The CDR3 spans 14 residues. Losses at the gene ends were 7 bases for V and 1 base for J; bases not matched to a gene: 3. The germline CDR1 and CDR2 sequences are SNHLY and FYNNEI. The CDR3 here is CASIAGVNTGELFF. DNA of the CDR3: TGTGCCAGCATCGCGGGAGTGAACACCGGGGAGCTGTTTTTT.

The chain is built from TRBV7-9 and TRBJ2-5, with D maybe TRBD2 (5 bases). Gene TRBJ2-7 matches the end of the DNA better, so the J call may be wrong. The V gene's germline CDR1 is SEHNR and CDR2 FQNEAQ (reference sequence). The CDR3 is 13 amino acids. The CDR3 here is CASDNAGSYEQYF. In DNA form, the CDR3 reads TGTGCCAGCGATAATGCGGGTTCCTACGAGCAGTACTTC.

Written as DNA, the CDR3 is TGTGCCAGCAGCCATTCAGGCACCGGGGAGCTGTTTTTT. This encodes CASSHSGTGELFF. The J gene is TRBJ2-2, the V gene TRBV7-9; no firm D call. This CDR3 has 13 amino acids. V lost 5 bases and J 4 bases, leaving 8 bases between the germline ends. CDR1 is SEHNR, CDR2 FQNEAQ, per germline (reference sequence). The full variable domain, rest sourced from reference TRBV7-9 and TRBJ2-2, is DTGVSQNPRHKITKRGQNVTFRCDPISEHNRLYWYRQTLGQGPEFLTYFQNEAQLEKSRLLSDRFSAERPKGSFSTLEIQRTEQGDSAMYLCASSHSGTGELFFGEGSRLTVL.

The V gene is TRBV9, the J gene TRBJ2-2, with no clear D. The CDR3 contains 15 residues. The V end lost 4 bases, the J end lost 0 bases, and 10 bases lay between the germline ends. From germline, CDR1 is SGDLS and CDR2 YYNGEE. CDR3 protein: CASSQARSNTGELFF. DNA of the CDR3: TGTGCCAGCAGCCAGGCCAGGTCGAACACCGGGGAGCTGTTTTTT.

The chain is built from TRBV2 and TRBJ1-3; the D gene is possibly TRBD1 (5 bases). This CDR3 region has 16 residues. Germline loops: CDR1 SNHLY, CDR2 FYNNEI. Deletions cut 3 bases from V and 0 bases from J, with 12 bases between. The chain's CDR3 is CASSDPWGGSGNTIYF. The CDR3 nucleotides are TGTGCCAGCAGTGATCCTTGGGGGGGCTCTGGAAACACCATATATTTT.

This clone is medium-sized within its sample. The chain carries TRBV4-2 and TRBJ2-5, with 13 bases aligning to TRBD2. Germline CDR1 LGHNA, CDR2 YNFKEQ. The CDR3 extends over 16 amino acids. Germline trimming cut 1 base from V and 2 bases from J; bases unmatched to any gene: 1. The CDR3 sequence: CASSQGTSGRQETQYF. The CDR3 DNA is TGTGCCAGCAGCCAAGGGACTAGCGGGAGACAAGAGACCCAGTACTTC.

The CDR3 reads CASSSGLGTGELFF. In DNA, the CDR3 is TGTGCCAGCAGTTCGGGACTTGGCACCGGGGAGCTGTTTTTT. The V gene is TRBV27, the J gene TRBJ2-2; tentatively, D is TRBD2 (6 bases). The CDR3 is 14 amino acids. Germline assignment: CDR1 MNHEY and CDR2 SMNVEV (reference sequence). Trimming took 4 bases from V and 4 from J, leaving 10 bases between them.

Turning to this clone: The identical CDR3 is also encoded by other nucleotide sequences in the sample. The chain combines TRBV27 with TRBJ1-5; perhaps TRBD1 as D (6 bases). Germline-derived CDR1 and CDR2 are MNHEY and SMNVEV (reference sequence). Trimming took 3 bases from V and 2 from J, leaving 8 bases between them. The CDR3 spans 14 residues. Written as DNA, the CDR3 is TGTGCCAGCAGTTTGGCAGGGGGCAATCAGCCCCAGCATTTT. It specifies CASSLAGGNQPQHF.

The chain employs TRBV12-2 and TRBJ1-5; TRBD1 is taken as the D call from the table, unchecked against the DNA. TRBV12-2 counts as a pseudogene. The CDR3 runs 15 residues. CDR3 nucleotides: TGTGCAAGTCGCTTAGGGACAGGATCGAATCAGCCCCAGCATTTT. Protein sequence: CASRLGTGSNQPQHF.

The chain has TRBV5-6 and TRBJ2-3, with D possibly matching TRBD2 (6 bases). Germline V gene lookup returns CDR1 SGHDT and CDR2 YYEEEE. V lost 4 bases and J 4 bases, leaving 19 bases between the germline ends. The CDR3 sequence is 16 residues long. The CDR3, as DNA: TGTGCCAGCAGCGGATTTGGGGACGGAGGGGCAGATACGCAGTATTTT. Translation: CASSGFGDGGADTQYF.

The chain has TRBV27 and TRBJ1-2; unclear D gene. This CDR3 has 15 amino acids. V gave up 0 bases and J gave up 2 bases, with 10 bases separating them. Germline V gene data show CDR1 as MNHEY and CDR2 as SMNVEV (reference sequence). The CDR3 DNA is TGTGCCAGCAGTTTATCGCCCACGTTAAACTATGGCTACACCTTC. As protein: CASSLSPTLNYGYTF.

The gene calls are TRBV25-1 and TRBJ2-1; 12 positions agree with TRBD2. This CDR3 region has 16 residues. Germline values: CDR1 MGHDK, CDR2 SYGVNS. Losses at the gene ends were 3 bases for V and 7 bases for J; bases not matched to a gene: 7. CDR3 loop: CASSESTSGGKNEQFF. CDR3 nucleotide sequence: TGTGCCAGCAGTGAGTCTACTAGCGGGGGGAAGAATGAGCAGTTCTTC. Full variable domain (rest looked up from reference TRBV25-1 and TRBJ2-1): EADIYQTPRYLVIGTGKKITLECSQTMGHDKMYWYQQDPGMELHLIHYSYGVNSTEKGDLSSESTVSRIRTEHFPLTLESARPSHTSQYLCASSESTSGGKNEQFFGPGTRLTVL.

This clone was counted between two and nine times. The chain employs TRBV7-9 and TRBJ1-2, with TRBD1 matching 7 bases. The CDR3 contains 15 residues. V dropped 5 bases and J dropped 1; count of bases not matched to a gene: 7. The germline gives CDR1 SEHNR, CDR2 FQNEAQ (reference sequence). The CDR3 reads CASSPKGTDNYGYTF. The CDR3 DNA is TGTGCCAGCAGCCCTAAAGGGACAGATAACTATGGCTACACCTTC.

V is TRBV18 and J is TRBJ2-7; D is unclear. Per germline, CDR1 KGHSH and CDR2 LQKENI. Deletions cut 3 bases from V and 6 bases from J, with 15 bases between. The CDR3 runs to 14 residues. The CDR3 nucleotides are TGTGCCAGCTCACCCGGTCCAGAGGTCTCCGAGCAGTACTTC. It translates to CASSPGPEVSEQYF.

The V and J genes are TRBV6-4 and TRBJ2-1; tentatively, D is TRBD1 (5 bases). The CDR3 contains 16 residues. Germline V gene data show CDR1 as MRHNA and CDR2 as SNTAGT. Trimming took 2 bases from V and 0 from J, leaving 11 bases between them. This CDR3 reads CASSDGAESSYNEQFF. CDR3 in DNA: TGTGCCAGCAGTGACGGGGCGGAGAGCTCCTACAATGAGCAGTTCTTC.

This chain links TRBV18 with TRBJ2-6, with TRBD1 identical over 10 bases. The germline CDR1 and CDR2 sequences are KGHSH and LQKENI. The CDR3 runs to 21 residues. Trimming at V came to 2 bases and at J to 0 bases, leaving 13 bases not matched to a gene. CDR3 DNA sequence: TGTGCCAGCTCACCAAGATTAAACGGGACAGGGGTGTACTCTGGGGCCAACGTCCTGACTTTC. Encoded protein: CASSPRLNGTGVYSGANVLTF.

The V call is TRBV15, the J call TRBJ1-1; D gene unclear. The CDR3 totals 13 residues. CDR1 is LNHNV and CDR2 is YYDKDF in the germline V gene (reference sequence). V was shortened by 10 bases and J by 5 bases, with 17 bases between the two germline ends. CDR3 sequence (DNA): TGTGCCAGCGCAGCACTTATGGGGACTGAAGCTTTCTTT. It is translated as CASAALMGTEAFF.

V usage is TRBV2 and J usage is TRBJ2-7, with D possibly being TRBD1 (6 bases). The V gene's germline CDR1 is SNHLY and CDR2 FYNNEI. This CDR3 is 15 amino acids long. Trimming cost V 3 bases and J 2 bases, with 14 bases left between them. The DNA for the CDR3 is TGTGCCAGCAGTGAGCGGGCAGGGGACGCCTACGAGCAGTACTTC. This gives the protein CASSERAGDAYEQYF.

The CDR3 DNA sequence: TGTGCCAGCACTGGCGGCGGGGGGGGCACAGATACGCAGTATTTT. Protein product: CASTGGGGGTDTQYF. The V gene is TRBV21-1, the J gene TRBJ2-3; the DNA was not used to check the table's D call, TRBD2. TRBV21-1 is a known pseudogene. CDR3 size: 15 residues.

On this clone: The junction departs from germline at one end; a sequencing error may be responsible. The rearrangement uses TRBV2 and TRBJ1-5; 12 bases are a match to TRBD1. The CDR3 is made up of 16 amino acids. CDR1 and CDR2 (germline): SNHLY, FYNNEI. CDR3 protein: CASRTAGTGGNQPQHF. CDR3 in DNA: TGTGCCAGCAGAACTGCCGGGACAGGGGGCAACCAGCCCCAGCATTTT.

The rearrangement uses TRBV19 and TRBJ2-7; D not resolved. The CDR3 runs 13 residues. V lost 4 bases and J 3 bases, leaving 10 bases between the germline ends. The germline gives CDR1 LNHDA, CDR2 SQIVND (reference sequence). The CDR3 DNA reads TGTGCCAGTAGTACCGTAGATCTCTACGAGCAGTACTTC. Translated, it gives CASSTVDLYEQYF.

This clone was recorded many times. The rearrangement joins TRBV11-3 to TRBJ2-1, with 10 bases lining up with TRBD2. There are 15 residues in the CDR3. V trimming: 6 bases; J trimming: 8 bases; junction bases outside the gene matches: 10. The V gene's germline CDR1 is SGHNT and CDR2 YENEEA. DNA for the CDR3: TGTGCCAGCAGTAATGTAGCGGGAGGAGAGGATGAGCAGTTCTTC. Its translation: CASSNVAGGEDEQFF.